One TCR beta chain is described in this entry. The antigen remains undetermined. The record originates from a study of early T cells in non-severe SARS-CoV-2 infection. Overall study findings and caveats: VDJdb matching skewed toward anti-spike CD8 responses, missing private and CD4 specificities.

Molecules of cDNA were individually given unique molecular identifiers that were attached to them. TCRdb reprocessed the 5' RACE reads with MiXCR, giving one entry per CDR3 protein. The sample lists tens of thousands of distinct CDR3 sequences; around 15% were seen once. The CDR3 contains 16 residues. CDR1 and CDR2 from the germline V gene are LGHNA and YNFKEQ. The V end lost 0 bases, the J end lost 1 base, and 13 bases lay between the germline ends. Sequencing was carried out using whole blood. The rearrangement uses TRBV4-2 and TRBJ2-7, with D perhaps TRBD2 (5 bases). This TCR came from an adult who was a healthcare worker with PCR-confirmed SARS-CoV-2 infection or an uninfected control (not recorded which). The CDR3 nucleotides read TGTGCCAGCAGCCAAGATCAGGCGGGCCGATCCTACGAGCAGTACTTC. It codes for CASSQDQAGRSYEQYF.